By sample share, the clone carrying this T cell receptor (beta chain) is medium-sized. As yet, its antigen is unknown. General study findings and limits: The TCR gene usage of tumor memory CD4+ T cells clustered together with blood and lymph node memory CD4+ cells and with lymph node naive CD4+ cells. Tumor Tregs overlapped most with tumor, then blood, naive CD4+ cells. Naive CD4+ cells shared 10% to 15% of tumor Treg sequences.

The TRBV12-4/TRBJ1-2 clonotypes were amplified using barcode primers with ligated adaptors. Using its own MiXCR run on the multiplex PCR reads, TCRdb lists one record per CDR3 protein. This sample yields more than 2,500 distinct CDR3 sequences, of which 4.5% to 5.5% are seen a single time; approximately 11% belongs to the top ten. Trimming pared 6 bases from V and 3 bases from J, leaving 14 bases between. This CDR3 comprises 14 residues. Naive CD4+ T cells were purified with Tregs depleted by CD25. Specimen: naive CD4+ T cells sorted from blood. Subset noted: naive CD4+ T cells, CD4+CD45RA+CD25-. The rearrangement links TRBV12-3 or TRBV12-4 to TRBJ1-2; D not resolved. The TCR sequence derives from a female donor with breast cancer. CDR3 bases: TGTGCCAGCAGGCCTATTTCCCCGTACTATGGCTACACCTTC. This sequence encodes CASRPISPYYGYTF.